This TCR beta chain was retrieved from a study of T-cell memory formation after mild COVID-19. Study results and limitations: Later expanders leaned toward CD4+, whereas clones contracting from day 15 to 85 were balanced CD4/CD8. Second-wave clones that peaked on day 37 lacked confirmed SARS-CoV-2 specificity.

After removal of 7 bases from V and 3 bases from J, the junction contained 6 bases not matched to a gene. CDR1 is DFQATT and CDR2 is SNEGSKA in the germline V gene (reference sequence). The CDR3 totals 13 residues. In regard to this clonotype: The antigen remains undetermined.

5'RACE primed at constant segments yielded TCR alpha and TCR beta cDNA libraries bearing sample barcodes and UMIs. A single record per CDR3 protein comes from TCRdb applying MiXCR to the 5' RACE reads. The sample has more than 350,000 distinct CDR3 sequences; around a fifth are singletons. The TCR sequence derives from an adult woman who had mild COVID-19 (a few samples of this study predate the infection). Cell type and time point are not known. Material: PBMCs or a T cell subset sorted from them (not recorded which). V usage is TRBV20-1 and J usage is TRBJ1-5; 7 bases match TRBD1. The CDR3 protein is CSGRGQINQPQHF. The CDR3 DNA reads as TGCAGTGGTAGGGGACAGATCAATCAGCCCCAGCATTTT.